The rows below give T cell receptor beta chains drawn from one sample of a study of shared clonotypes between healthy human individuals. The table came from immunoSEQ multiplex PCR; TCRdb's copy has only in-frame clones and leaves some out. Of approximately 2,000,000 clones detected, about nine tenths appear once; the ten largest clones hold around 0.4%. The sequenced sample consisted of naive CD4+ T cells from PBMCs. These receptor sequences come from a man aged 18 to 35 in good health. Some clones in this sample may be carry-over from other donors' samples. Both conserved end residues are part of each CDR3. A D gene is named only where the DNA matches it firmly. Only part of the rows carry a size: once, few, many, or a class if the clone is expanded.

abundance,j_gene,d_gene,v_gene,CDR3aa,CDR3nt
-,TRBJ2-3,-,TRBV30,CAWSRGGTDTQYF,TGTGCCTGGAGTAGGGGGGGAACAGATACGCAGTATTTT
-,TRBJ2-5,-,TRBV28,CASSRASDQETQYF,TGTGCCAGCAGTAGAGCTAGCGACCAAGAGACCCAGTACTTC
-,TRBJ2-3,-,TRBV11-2,CASTSSGPTDTQYF,TGTGCCAGCACCTCCAGCGGGCCCACAGATACGCAGTATTTT
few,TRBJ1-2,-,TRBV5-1,CASSLAPGVGYGYTF,TGCGCCAGCAGCTTGGCGCCGGGCGTAGGCTATGGCTACACCTTC
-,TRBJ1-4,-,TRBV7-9,CASSLTNEKLFF,TGTGCCAGCAGCCTTACTAATGAAAAACTGTTTTTT
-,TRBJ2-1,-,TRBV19,CASSIGGVNEQFF,TGTGCCAGTAGTATTGGAGGGGTCAATGAGCAGTTCTTC
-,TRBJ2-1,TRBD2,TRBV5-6,CASSLVGGRVDEQFF,TGTGCCAGCAGCTTGGTCGGCGGGAGGGTGGATGAGCAGTTCTTC
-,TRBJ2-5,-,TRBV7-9,CASSLYLGVKETQYF,TGTGCCAGCAGCTTATACCTCGGGGTCAAAGAGACCCAGTACTTC
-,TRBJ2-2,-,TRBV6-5,CASSWIGSTGELFF,TGTGCCAGCAGTTGGATAGGGTCCACCGGGGAGCTGTTTTTT
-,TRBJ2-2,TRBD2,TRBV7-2,CASSSSGGAPGELFF,TGTGCCAGCAGCTCCTCGGGGGGGGCGCCCGGGGAGCTGTTTTTT
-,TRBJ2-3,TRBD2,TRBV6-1,CASRNGLAGADTQYF,TGTGCCAGCAGGAACGGACTAGCGGGAGCAGATACGCAGTATTTT
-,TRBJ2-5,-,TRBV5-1,CASSLGQGGETQYF,TGCGCCAGCAGCTTGGGACAGGGAGGAGAGACCCAGTACTTC
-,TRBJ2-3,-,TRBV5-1,CASSLDLRRDGDTQYF,TGCGCCAGCAGCTTGGATCTCCGACGGGACGGAGATACGCAGTATTTT
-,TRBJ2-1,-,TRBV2,CAIRTLNNEQFF,TGTGCCATCCGGACCCTGAACAATGAGCAGTTCTTC
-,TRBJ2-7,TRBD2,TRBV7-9,CASSPTPSGRPVETYEQYF,TGTGCCAGCAGCCCCACCCCTAGCGGGAGGCCCGTGGAAACCTACGAGCAGTACTTC
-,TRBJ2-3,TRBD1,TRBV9,CASSATDRGQTSTDTQYF,TGTGCCAGCAGCGCCACCGACAGGGGCCAAACTAGCACAGATACGCAGTATTTT
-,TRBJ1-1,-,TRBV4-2,CASSQALGIGVNTEAFF,TGTGCCAGCAGCCAAGCCCTCGGGATTGGAGTGAACACTGAAGCTTTCTTT
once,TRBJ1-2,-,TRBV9,CASSVGVANYGYTF,TGTGCCAGCAGCGTGGGGGTGGCTAACTATGGCTACACCTTC
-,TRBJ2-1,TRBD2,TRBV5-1,CASSGGLAGTYNEQFF,TGCGCCAGCAGCGGTGGACTAGCGGGCACTTACAATGAGCAGTTCTTC
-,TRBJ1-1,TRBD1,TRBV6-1,CASSEETRGTGDTEAFF,TGTGCCAGCAGTGAGGAGACCCGCGGGACAGGGGACACTGAAGCTTTCTTT
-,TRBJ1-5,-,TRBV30,CAWRDDSNQPQHF,TGTGCCTGGAGGGATGACAGCAATCAGCCCCAGCATTTT
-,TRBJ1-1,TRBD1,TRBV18,CASSPLTGDTEAFF,TGTGCCAGCTCACCTCTAACAGGGGACACTGAAGCTTTCTTT
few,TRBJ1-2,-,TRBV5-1,CASSEITIAGQTF,TGCGCCAGCAGCGAGATTACTATTGCGGGACAAACCTTC
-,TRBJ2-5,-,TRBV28,CASSRGLQSQETQYF,TGTGCCAGCAGTAGGGGCCTTCAGTCCCAAGAGACCCAGTACTTC
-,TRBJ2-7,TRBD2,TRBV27,CASSRAGLAGITEQYF,TGTGCCAGCAGTAGAGCGGGACTAGCGGGAATTACCGAGCAGTACTTC
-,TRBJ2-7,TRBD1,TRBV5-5,CASSGGQVHAYEQYF,TGTGCCAGCAGCGGTGGACAGGTCCATGCCTACGAGCAGTACTTC
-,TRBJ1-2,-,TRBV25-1,CASSAWGYGYTF,TGTGCCAGCAGTGCATGGGGGTATGGCTACACCTTC
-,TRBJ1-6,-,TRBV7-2,CASSLEGGELPLHF,TGTGCCAGCAGCTTAGAAGGGGGTGAGCTTCCCCTCCACTTT